This T cell receptor beta chain emerged from a study of graft-versus-host responses after intestinal transplantation. Study-level findings and limits: Early post-transplant HvG declines were associated with peak circulating GvH clone levels.

Method: immunoSEQ multiplex PCR; TCRdb's copy keeps in-frame clones and lacks some. This sample yields roughly 50,000 clones, of which about 90% are seen a single time; less than 6.5% belongs to the top ten. Germline V gene sequence: CDR1 LNHNV, CDR2 YYDKDF (reference sequence). Trimming stripped 1 base from V and 4 bases from J, with 8 bases between. The CDR3 runs to 13 residues. Of note for this clone: Its antigen remains unknown.

Specimen: PBMCs, collected 650 to 690 days after intestinal transplant. The genes are TRBV15 and TRBJ2-7; D remains ambiguous. This TCR was recovered from a human patient who received an intestinal transplant, so some T cells may come from the graft donor. The CDR3 here is CATSRGSLYEQYF. Here the CDR3 DNA reads TGTGCCACCAGCAGAGGTTCACTTTACGAGCAGTACTTC.